The 10 T cell receptor beta chains reported below all come from one sample, sequenced in a study of CD8 T cells in Susac syndrome. An amount of RNA that ranged from about 0.45 to 1 ug was reverse transcribed with random hexamers. TCRdb reprocessed the immunoSEQ multiplex PCR reads with MiXCR, giving one entry per CDR3 protein. The data hold around 170,000 distinct CDR3 sequences, with about 95% observed a single time. Sequenced sample: CD8+ T cells from PBMCs. Receptor source: a human donor with Susac syndrome.

The rearrangement uses TRBV19 and TRBJ1-1; D gene uncertain. The CDR3 totals 14 residues. V lost 6 bases and J 0 bases, leaving 11 bases between the germline ends. The germline V gene encodes CDR1 LNHDA and CDR2 SQIVND (reference sequence). CDR3 protein: CASSHHDMNTEAFF. CDR3 sequence (DNA): TGTGCCAGTAGCCATCATGACATGAACACTGAAGCTTTCTTT.

This clonotype was recorded only once. The gene calls are TRBV20-1 and TRBJ2-5; 10 bases line up with TRBD2. This CDR3 has 16 residues. CDR1 is DFQATT, CDR2 SNEGSKA, per germline (reference sequence). Unmatched junction bases numbered 14, after V lost 6 bases and J lost 4 bases. CDR3 DNA: TGCAGTGCGACCAGGAGTGGAGCGGGGGGGAGAGAGACCCAGTACTTC. This sequence encodes CSATRSGAGGRETQYF.

This chain joins TRBV6-5 and TRBJ2-5; D might be TRBD2 (5 bases). The germline V and J ends were trimmed by 0 bases and 4 bases, with 18 bases remaining between them. Germline values: CDR1 MNHEY, CDR2 SVGAGI. This CDR3 has 17 amino acids. This chain's CDR3 is CASSYSIEGQPLETQYF. CDR3 coding DNA: TGTGCCAGCAGTTACTCGATAGAGGGTCAACCTCTAGAGACCCAGTACTTC.

The chain joins TRBV4-1 to TRBJ1-5; the D gene is possibly TRBD1 (5 bases). Trimming took off 0 bases at V and 10 bases at J, with 13 bases between the two ends. CDR3 size: 14 residues. Per the germline V gene, CDR1 is MGHRA and CDR2 is YSYEKL. The CDR3 bases are TGCGCCAGCAGCCAAGAAGGAGGGGTGGAACCCCAGCATTTT. Translated: CASSQEGGVEPQHF.

This sequence joins TRBV5-1 and TRBJ2-5; 7 bases align to TRBD1. The trim removed 2 bases at V and 5 bases at J, leaving 9 bases unmatched. CDR1 SGHRS and CDR2 YFSETQ come from the germline V gene. This CDR3 is 15 amino acids long. CDR3 DNA: TGCGCCAGCAGCTTTAACAGGGGTGGAATGGAGACCCAGTACTTC. It encodes CASSFNRGGMETQYF.

The chain employs TRBV29-1 and TRBJ2-7; 7 nucleotides align to TRBD2. Looked up from germline, CDR1 is SQVTM and CDR2 is ANQGSEA. V trimming: 1 base; J trimming: 3 bases; junction bases outside the gene matches: 6. CDR3 length equals 14 residues. The CDR3 region is CSVEGREQGYEQYF. The CDR3 region has the DNA TGCAGCGTTGAAGGGCGGGAGCAGGGCTACGAGCAGTACTTC.

In DNA form, the CDR3 reads TGTGCCACCCGCCGTCCCACCGATCCCTACAATGAGCAGTTCTTC. It translates to CATRRPTDPYNEQFF. The V and J genes are TRBV11-2 and TRBJ2-1; D not resolved. V was trimmed by 10 bases and J by 2 bases, leaving 18 bases between them. This CDR3 has 15 amino acids. Germline V gives CDR1 SGHAT, CDR2 FQNNGV.

The gene calls are TRBV13 and TRBJ2-1; 7 bases match TRBD2. The V segment lost 2 bases and the J segment 0 bases; nucleotides outside the gene matches: 4. The CDR3 runs 16 residues. Looked up from germline, CDR1 is PRHDT and CDR2 is FYEKMQ (reference sequence). The CDR3 sequence: CASSLSGASSYNEQFF. The CDR3 nucleotides read TGTGCCAGCAGCTTAAGCGGGGCCAGCTCCTACAATGAGCAGTTCTTC.

CDR3 sequence reads: CASSQHGNQPQHF. The CDR3 bases are TGCGCCAGCAGCCAACATGGCAATCAGCCCCAGCATTTT. This chain links TRBV4-1 with TRBJ1-5; D is undetermined. Germline V CDR1 and CDR2: MGHRA, YSYEKL. The germline V and J ends were trimmed by 2 bases and 2 bases, with 4 bases remaining between them. The CDR3 runs to 13 residues.

V usage is TRBV3-1 and J usage is TRBJ2-5; TRBD2 agrees at 10 bases. The V segment lost 0 bases and the J segment 4 bases; nucleotides outside the gene matches: 5. The CDR3 runs to 16 residues. Germline assignment: CDR1 LGHDT and CDR2 YNNKEL (reference sequence). For the CDR3, the DNA is TGTGCCAGCAGCCAAGAAGGGGCTAGCGGGAGAGAGACCCAGTACTTC. Amino acid sequence: CASSQEGASGRETQYF.